A selection of T cell receptor beta chains follows, all from one sample in a study of T cell responses to AZD1222 COVID-19 vaccine. The repertoire was sequenced with immunoSEQ multiplex PCR; TCRdb's copy has only in-frame clones and lacks some. The table shows 120,000 to 150,000 clones, with 91% occurring only once. The input for sequencing was peripheral blood, taken on day 0 of AZD1222 vaccination. Receptors were obtained from an adult in good health. The CDR3 runs from the conserved cysteine through the conserved F or W. A D gene is named only where the DNA matches it firmly. Only some rows state a clone size, as once, few, many or a class for expanded clones.

clone size	J gene	V gene	D gene	CDR3 protein	CDR3 DNA
NA	TRBJ1-5	TRBV28	NA	CASSGPQGRQPQHF	TGTGCCAGCAGTGGACCACAGGGACGTCAGCCCCAGCATTTT
once	TRBJ2-2	TRBV14	TRBD2	CASSQTAGRNTGELFF	TGTGCCAGCAGCCAAACAGCGGGAAGAAACACCGGGGAGCTGTTTTTT
NA	TRBJ2-7	TRBV7-2	NA	CASSLGAGPYEQYF	TGTGCCAGCAGCTTGGGGGCGGGACCCTACGAGCAGTACTTC
NA	TRBJ1-1	TRBV4-1	NA	CASSQAVSDTEAFF	TGCGCCAGCAGCCAAGCCGTCAGTGACACTGAAGCTTTCTTT
NA	TRBJ2-7	TRBV29-1	NA	CSVGLTTYEQYF	TGCAGCGTTGGTCTAACAACCTACGAGCAGTACTTC
NA	TRBJ1-2	TRBV6-6	TRBD1	CAVISQTGHYGYTF	TGTGCCGTCATTTCTCAGACAGGGCACTATGGCTACACCTTC
once	TRBJ1-2	TRBV6-6	TRBD1	CASSYRGQGDYGYTF	TGTGCCAGCAGTTATCGTGGACAGGGTGACTATGGCTACACCTTC
NA	TRBJ2-2	TRBV27	NA	CASTGALGELFF	TGTGCCAGCACCGGGGCGTTGGGGGAGCTGTTTTTT
NA	TRBJ2-5	TRBV7-6	TRBD1	CASSLGWSGGAGRIQETQYF	TGTGCCAGCAGCTTAGGTTGGTCAGGGGGCGCAGGTCGAATCCAAGAGACCCAGTACTTC
NA	TRBJ2-3	TRBV5-8	TRBD2	CASSLAGLAGTDTQYF	TGTGCCAGCAGCTTGGCGGGACTAGCGGGAACAGATACGCAGTATTTT
NA	TRBJ2-2	TRBV7-3	NA	CASSHSIWAGELFF	TGTGCCAGCAGCCACTCAATTTGGGCCGGGGAGCTGTTTTTT
NA	TRBJ1-1	TRBV7-9	TRBD1	CASSLFLTGGPEAFF	TGTGCCAGCAGCTTGTTTTTGACAGGGGGTCCCGAAGCTTTCTTT
NA	TRBJ1-4	TRBV6-5	NA	CASSLDRREKLFF	TGTGCCAGCAGCCTGGACCGGAGGGAAAAACTGTTTTTT
few	TRBJ2-7	TRBV28	NA	CASSEQYINEQYF	TGTGCCAGCAGTGAACAGTACATCAACGAGCAGTACTTC
NA	TRBJ1-3	TRBV28	NA	CASKGESWNTIYF	TGTGCCAGCAAGGGAGAGAGTTGGAACACCATATATTTT
NA	TRBJ1-5	TRBV5-3	NA	CARSLFWSGPNQPQHF	TGTGCCAGAAGCTTGTTCTGGAGTGGGCCGAATCAGCCCCAGCATTTT
NA	TRBJ1-2	TRBV3-1/TRBV3-2	NA	CASSQAAGLIYGYTF	TGTGCCAGCAGCCAAGCCGCCGGACTAATCTATGGCTACACCTTC
NA	TRBJ2-1	TRBV5-1	NA	CASSERNSYNEQFF	TGCGCCAGCAGTGAACGTAACTCCTACAATGAGCAGTTCTTC
NA	TRBJ2-2	TRBV5-1	NA	CASSFNQGTSTGELFF	TGCGCCAGCAGCTTTAATCAGGGGACTTCAACCGGGGAGCTGTTTTTT
NA	TRBJ2-7	TRBV5-1	NA	CASSETGVVYEQYF	TGCGCCAGCAGCGAGACAGGAGTCGTCTACGAGCAGTACTTC
NA	TRBJ1-4	TRBV28	NA	CASSQAGTPWEKLFF	TGTGCCAGCAGTCAGGCGGGGACCCCTTGGGAAAAACTGTTTTTT
NA	TRBJ1-6	TRBV5-1	NA	CASSLGVPSYNSPLHF	TGCGCCAGCAGCTTGGGAGTTCCCTCCTATAATTCACCCCTCCACTTT
NA	TRBJ1-1	TRBV30	TRBD1	CAWRYRGEAFF	TGTGCCTGGAGGTACAGGGGTGAAGCTTTCTTT
NA	TRBJ2-1	TRBV28	TRBD1	CASRDRPSNEQFF	TGTGCCAGCAGGGACAGGCCTAGCAATGAGCAGTTCTTC
NA	TRBJ1-2	TRBV15	NA	CATSSHRAGYTF	TGTGCCACCAGCAGCCACAGGGCTGGCTACACCTTC
once	TRBJ2-1	TRBV11-2	NA	CASSSRGLHNEQFF	TGTGCCAGCAGCTCTCGCGGTTTGCACAATGAGCAGTTCTTC
NA	TRBJ1-5	TRBV3-1/TRBV3-2	NA	CASSQDTNQPQHF	TGTGCCAGCAGCCAAGACACCAATCAGCCCCAGCATTTT